This T cell receptor beta chain was identified during a study of human T cells and chemical hapten exposure. At the level of the study: Patients got weekly scalp diphenylcyclopropenone doses over the roughly 24-week study. The study traced per-sample TCR yield variation mainly to small differences in pooled library volumes. Study-level findings and limits: Compared to controls, expanded TCRs made significantly more large clusters of similar CDR3s.

This CDR3 spans 14 amino acids. Trimming removed 0 bases from V and 3 bases from J, with 6 bases in between. Germline V gives CDR1 MNHEY, CDR2 SVGEGT. Indicated time point: patch test 2, 6 weeks after DPC sensitization. Treatment: therapeutic diphenylcyclopropenone sensitization with weekly scalp DPC. Each CDR3 protein gets one entry after TCRdb re-called the RACE reads with MiXCR. This table has about 140,000 distinct CDR3 sequences, about an eighth appearing once. This clonotype was detected a few times. What it binds is not known. V usage is TRBV6-2 or TRBV6-3 and J usage is TRBJ2-1, with D perhaps TRBD2 (6 bases). Source: whole blood, taken in connection with sensitization to the hapten diphenylcyclopropenone (DPC). The source is a woman between 50 and 59 years old with alopecia areata. Some clones in this sample may be carry-over from other donors' samples. The CDR3 DNA sequence: TGTGCCAGCAGTTACTCCGGGAGCTACAATGAGCAGTTCTTC. This gives the protein CASSYSGSYNEQFF.